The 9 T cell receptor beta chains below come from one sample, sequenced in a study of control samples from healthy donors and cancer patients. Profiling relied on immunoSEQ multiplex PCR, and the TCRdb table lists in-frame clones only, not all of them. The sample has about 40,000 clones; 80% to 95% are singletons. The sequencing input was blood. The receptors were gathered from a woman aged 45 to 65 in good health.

CDR3 DNA sequence: TGTGCCAGCAGCTCTTCCGCTGCAGGCCTGTATGACACTGAAGCTTTCTTT. Translating gives CASSSSAAGLYDTEAFF. The chain recombines TRBV7-3 with TRBJ1-1; D is undetermined. With 4 bases removed from V and 3 bases from J, the gap between germline ends came to 21 bases. CDR1 and CDR2 from the germline V gene are SGHTA and FQGTGA. The CDR3 totals 17 residues. Using reference TRBV7-3 and TRBJ1-1 for the parts outside the CDR3, the full variable domain is GAGVSQTPSNKVTEKGKYVELRCDPISGHTALYWYRQSLGQGPEFLIYFQGTGAADDSGLPNDRFFAVRPEGSVSTLKIQRTERGDSAVYLCASSSSAAGLYDTEAFFGQGTRLTVV.

The CDR3 region has the DNA TGTGCCAGCAGCTTATCCGAGGGCGGGAGCAATGAGCAGTTCTTC. It encodes CASSLSEGGSNEQFF. This chain connects TRBV7-9 to TRBJ2-1, with 7 bases identical to TRBD2. Losses at the gene ends were 2 bases for V and 6 bases for J; bases not matched to a gene: 7. The CDR3 runs 15 residues. Germline V gene lookup returns CDR1 SEHNR and CDR2 FQNEAQ (reference sequence).

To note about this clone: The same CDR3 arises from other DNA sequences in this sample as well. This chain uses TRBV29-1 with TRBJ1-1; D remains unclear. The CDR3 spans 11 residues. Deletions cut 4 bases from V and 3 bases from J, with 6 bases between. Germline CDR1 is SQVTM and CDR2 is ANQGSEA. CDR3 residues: CSVARDTEAFF. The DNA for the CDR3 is TGCAGCGTTGCTAGGGACACTGAAGCTTTCTTT.

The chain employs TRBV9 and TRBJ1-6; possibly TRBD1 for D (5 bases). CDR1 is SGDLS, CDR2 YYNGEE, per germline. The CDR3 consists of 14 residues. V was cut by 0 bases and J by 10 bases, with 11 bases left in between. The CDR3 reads CASSVGQGWSPLHF. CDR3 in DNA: TGTGCCAGCAGCGTAGGGCAGGGTTGGTCACCCCTCCACTTT.

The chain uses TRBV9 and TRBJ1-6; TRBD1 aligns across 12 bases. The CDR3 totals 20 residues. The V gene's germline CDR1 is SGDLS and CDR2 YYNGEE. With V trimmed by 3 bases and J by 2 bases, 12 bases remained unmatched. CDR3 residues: CASSAVRDRGRGTYNSPLHF. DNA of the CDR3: TGTGCCAGCAGCGCGGTCCGGGACAGGGGGCGAGGAACCTATAATTCACCCCTCCACTTT.

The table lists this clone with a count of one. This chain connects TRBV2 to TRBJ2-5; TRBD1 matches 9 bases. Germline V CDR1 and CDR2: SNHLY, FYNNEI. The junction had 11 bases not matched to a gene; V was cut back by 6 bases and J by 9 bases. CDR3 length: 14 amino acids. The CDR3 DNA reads TGTGCCAGCAGGGCCGGGACAGGGATAAGGGCCCAGTACTTC. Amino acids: CASRAGTGIRAQYF.

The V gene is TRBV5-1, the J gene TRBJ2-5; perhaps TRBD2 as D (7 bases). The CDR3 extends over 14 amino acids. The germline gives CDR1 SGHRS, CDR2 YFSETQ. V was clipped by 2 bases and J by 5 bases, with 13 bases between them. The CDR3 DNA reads TGCGCCAGCAGCTTAGGGGGGGCCATGGAGACCCAGTACTTC. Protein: CASSLGGAMETQYF.

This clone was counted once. CDR3 region: CASSYPGQGNEKLFF. The CDR3 DNA is TGTGCCAGCAGCTATCCGGGACAGGGGAATGAAAAACTGTTTTTT. The chain has TRBV7-9 and TRBJ1-4; 10 positions match TRBD1. Trimming removed 4 bases from V and 5 bases from J; junction bases left unmatched: 4. Germline V lookup: CDR1 SEHNR, CDR2 FQNEAQ (reference sequence). This CDR3 is 15 amino acids long. The entire variable domain, with the rest obtained from reference TRBV7-9 and TRBJ1-4, is as follows: DTGVSQNPRHKITKRGQNVTFRCDPISEHNRLYWYRQTLGQGPEFLTYFQNEAQLEKSRLLSDRFSAERPKGSFSTLEIQRTEQGDSAMYLCASSYPGQGNEKLFFGSGTQLSVL.

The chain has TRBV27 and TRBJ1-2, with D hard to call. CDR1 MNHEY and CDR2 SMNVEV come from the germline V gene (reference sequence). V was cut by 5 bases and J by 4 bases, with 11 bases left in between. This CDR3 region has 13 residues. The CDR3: CASSPELGYGYTF. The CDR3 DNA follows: TGTGCCAGCAGTCCCGAGTTGGGCTATGGCTACACCTTC.